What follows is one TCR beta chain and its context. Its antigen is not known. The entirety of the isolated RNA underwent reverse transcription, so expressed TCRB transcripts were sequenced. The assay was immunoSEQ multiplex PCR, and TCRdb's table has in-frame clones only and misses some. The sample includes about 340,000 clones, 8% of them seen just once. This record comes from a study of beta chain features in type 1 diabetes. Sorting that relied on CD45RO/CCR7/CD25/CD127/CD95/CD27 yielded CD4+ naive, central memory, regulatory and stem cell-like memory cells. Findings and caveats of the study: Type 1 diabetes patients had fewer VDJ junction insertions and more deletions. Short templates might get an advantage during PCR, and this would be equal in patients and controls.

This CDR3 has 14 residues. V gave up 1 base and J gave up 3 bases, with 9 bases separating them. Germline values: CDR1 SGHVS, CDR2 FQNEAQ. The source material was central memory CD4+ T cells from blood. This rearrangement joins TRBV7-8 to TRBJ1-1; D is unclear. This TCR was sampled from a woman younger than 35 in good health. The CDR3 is CASSLERLYTEAFF. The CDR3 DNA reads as TGTGCCAGCAGCTTAGAACGGCTCTACACTGAAGCTTTCTTT.